These T cell receptor beta chains were read from a single sample in a study of neoadjuvant anti-PD-1 for oral cavity cancer. Measured with immunoSEQ multiplex PCR; TCRdb has only the in-frame clones, and not every one. The sample lists around 81,000 clones; about 80% were seen once. The sample here was PBMCs, taken before nivolumab (anti-PD-1) treatment. All receptors derive from a person aged 40 to 85 with oral cavity squamous cell carcinoma. Both conserved end residues are part of each CDR3. D genes are given only for firm matches. The size of a clone is reported for some rows only, either as once, few or many, or as a class for expanded clones.

v_gene	j_gene	d_gene	abundance	CDR3nt	CDR3aa
TRBV5-6	TRBJ2-7	-	-	TGTGCCAGCAGCCCCGCCGGGCAGGGGTACGAGCAGTACTTC	CASSPAGQGYEQYF
TRBV11-3	TRBJ2-1	TRBD2	-	TGTGCCAGCAGCTTCACTAGCGGGAGCATCGGTGAGCAGTTCTTC	CASSFTSGSIGEQFF
TRBV30	TRBJ1-5	TRBD1	-	TGTGCCTATTCAGGACAGGGAGGACAGCCCCAGCATTTT	CAYSGQGGQPQHF
TRBV2	TRBJ1-1	-	-	TGTGCCACCAGAGGGAACACTGAAGCTTTCTTT	CATRGNTEAFF
TRBV18	TRBJ2-6	TRBD2	once	TGTGCCAGCTCACCGTGGACTAGCGGGCCCAGCTCTGGGGCCAACGTCCTGACTTTC	CASSPWTSGPSSGANVLTF
TRBV7-8	TRBJ1-2	-	-	TGTGCCAGCAGCGCTTCTGGGGGGATCGGTCGTGGCTACACCTTC	CASSASGGIGRGYTF
TRBV6-6	TRBJ1-5	TRBD1	few	TGTGCCAGCAGTAAACAGGGGGGCCATCAGCCCCAGCATTTT	CASSKQGGHQPQHF
TRBV7-2	TRBJ2-1	TRBD2	-	TGTGCCAGCAGCTCCGGACTAGCGGGAGGGTCGAGGGACAATGAGCAGTTCTTC	CASSSGLAGGSRDNEQFF
TRBV14	TRBJ1-1	TRBD1	-	TGTGCCAGCAGTCGCGGACAGGGAAGAGTTTCTGAAGCTTTCTTT	CASSRGQGRVSEAFF
TRBV10-3	TRBJ2-1	TRBD2	few	TGTGCCCTAGCGGGAGAAACCAATGAGCAGTTCTTC	CALAGETNEQFF
TRBV10-1	TRBJ2-3	TRBD1	-	TGCGCCAGCAGTGGACAGGGGATAAGGGATACGCAGTATTTT	CASSGQGIRDTQYF
TRBV30	TRBJ2-3	-	-	TGTGCCTGGAGTGTAAGTCGGGTCACAGATACGCAGTATTTT	CAWSVSRVTDTQYF
TRBV30	TRBJ2-7	-	-	TGTGCCTGGAGTTTCGGAAGCGCACCCTCCTACGAGCAGTACTTC	CAWSFGSAPSYEQYF
TRBV5-8	TRBJ1-2	-	few	TGTGCCAGCAGCTTGGTTGGGCTTGGCTACACCTTC	CASSLVGLGYTF
TRBV7-3	TRBJ2-1	-	-	TGTGCCAGCAGCTCGGGACTGAGCTCCTACAATGAGCAGTTCTTC	CASSSGLSSYNEQFF
TRBV7-9	TRBJ1-2	TRBD1	-	TGTGCCAGCAGCTTCTGGCAGGGGGCCGACTACACCTTC	CASSFWQGADYTF
TRBV5-1	TRBJ2-5	-	once	TGCGCCAGCACCGTTGGAGAGGGAACCGAGACCCAGTACTTC	CASTVGEGTETQYF
TRBV15	TRBJ1-1	TRBD1	once	TGTGCCACCAGCAGAGGAGGGACAGGGGGCACTGAAGCTTTCTTT	CATSRGGTGGTEAFF
TRBV20-1	TRBJ2-5	-	once	TGCAGTGCTACCAGGGAGACCCAGTACTTC	CSATRETQYF
TRBV5-5	TRBJ2-3	-	-	TGTGCCAGCAGCTGGGGCTCGCCGGATCCCTCCACAGATACGCAGTATTTT	CASSWGSPDPSTDTQYF
TRBV30	TRBJ2-2	TRBD2	-	TGTGCCTGGAGTACCGGGAGGACCGGGGAGCTGTTTTTT	CAWSTGRTGELFF
TRBV19	TRBJ2-3	-	-	TGTGCCAGTAGTATCCCCGGGAATACGCAGTATTTT	CASSIPGNTQYF
TRBV2	TRBJ2-2	TRBD1	-	TGTGCCAGCAACTTGCAGGGGGCGAACACCGGGGAGCTGTTTTTT	CASNLQGANTGELFF
TRBV7-6	TRBJ2-5	TRBD2	-	TGTGCCAGCAGCTTAGTTCCTAGCGGGAGTGGAGAGACCCAGTACTTC	CASSLVPSGSGETQYF
TRBV10-3	TRBJ2-7	-	-	TGTGCCATCAGTGAGGGGTCGGTCTACGAGCAGTACTTC	CAISEGSVYEQYF
TRBV7-6	TRBJ2-3	TRBD2	-	TGTGCCAGCAGCTTACAGACTAGCTACACAGATACGCAGTATTTT	CASSLQTSYTDTQYF
TRBV9	TRBJ2-1	TRBD2	-	TGTGCCAGCAGCGTAGCAACTAGCGGGCCCCCTCGCGACAATGAGCAGTTCTTC	CASSVATSGPPRDNEQFF